This T cell receptor beta chain appears in the sequencing data of a study of molecular identifiers for immune sequencing clone quantification. A CD8+CD4-CCR7+CD45RA+ phenotype served as the sorting definition for naive CD8 T cells. Via MiXCR, TCRdb re-called the PCR reads, giving one row per CDR3 protein. This table has about 510,000 distinct CDR3 sequences, 25% appearing once. Germline CDR1 and CDR2: GTSNPN and SVGIG (reference sequence). V shed 2 bases and J shed 6 bases, with 8 bases lying between them. CDR3 length: 12 residues. This clonotype showed up many times. V gene TRBV30 combines with J gene TRBJ2-1; D gene unclear. The origin of this receptor is a human donor in good health. Some libraries in this study had Jurkat cell RNA spiked in. Sample: naive CD8+ T cells from blood, with Jurkat cell RNA spiked in. Subset of the sample: FACS-sorted CD8+CD4-CCR7+CD45RA+ naive T cells. The DNA for the CDR3 is TGTGCCTGGAGTCTGGGTGGCAATGAGCAGTTCTTC. Protein sequence: CAWSLGGNEQFF. The full variable domain, in which reference TRBV30 and TRBJ2-1 provide the parts outside the CDR3, is SQTIHQWPATLVQPVGSPLSLECTVEGTSNPNLYWYRQAAGRGLQLLFYSVGIGQISSEVPQNLSASRPQDRQFILSSKKLLLSDSGFYLCAWSLGGNEQFFGPGTRLTVL.